The next 10 T cell receptor beta chains were all read from a single sample in a study of T cells after yellow fever vaccination. Each CDR3 protein is one row after TCRdb ran MiXCR on the 5' RACE reads. The data contain a few hundred thousand distinct CDR3 sequences, roughly 7.5% of them singletons. The sequencing here drew on PBMCs, taken approximately 47 days after the first yellow fever vaccination. The origin of the receptors is a man between 18 and 29 years old who received the YFV17D yellow fever vaccine.

The rearrangement links TRBV4-2 to TRBJ2-5, with 9 bases matching TRBD2. CDR1 and CDR2 from the germline V gene are LGHNA and YNFKEQ. The CDR3 contains 17 residues. Losses at the gene ends were 0 bases for V and 4 bases for J; bases not matched to a gene: 9. The CDR3 DNA reads TGTGCCAGCAGCCAAGAATTGGCGGGGGGGCTGGGAGAGACCCAGTACTTC. Encoded protein: CASSQELAGGLGETQYF.

Ten or more counts support this clonotype. The gene calls are TRBV23-1 and TRBJ2-7; TRBD2 matches 12 bases. TRBV23-1 is treated as an ORF (open reading frame) with a function not yet certain. The junction had 12 bases not matched to a gene; V was cut back by 6 bases and J by 3 bases. The CDR3 extends over 17 amino acids. CDR3 sequence reads: CASSPPMTSGGNYEQYV. The CDR3 DNA sequence: TGCGCCAGCAGCCCGCCCATGACTAGCGGGGGCAACTACGAGCAGTACGTC.

The genes are TRBV5-5 and TRBJ2-5, with D tentatively TRBD1 or TRBD2 (6 bases each). There are 15 residues in the CDR3. Germline CDR1 SGHKS, CDR2 YYEKEE (reference sequence). Between the trimmed V and J ends, which lost 2 bases and 4 bases, there was a span of 15 bases. The CDR3, as DNA: TGTGCCAGCAGCTTAAATCAGGGGAGGATAGAGACCCAGTACTTC. Translation: CASSLNQGRIETQYF.

This clonotype appeared a few times. The chain has TRBV19 and TRBJ1-1; no clear D. Germline-derived CDR1 and CDR2 are LNHDA and SQIVND (reference sequence). V shed 6 bases and J shed 4 bases, with 18 bases lying between them. The CDR3 runs to 15 residues. The CDR3 DNA reads as TGTGCCAGTAGCCCTCGAGAGGGTGGTGGCACTGAAGCTTTCTTT. Amino acids: CASSPREGGGTEAFF.

This clonotype was observed a handful of times. The chain has TRBV9 and TRBJ1-5; 10 nucleotides line up with TRBD1. Looked up from germline, CDR1 is SGDLS and CDR2 is YYNGEE. Losses at the gene ends were 3 bases for V and 14 bases for J; bases not matched to a gene: 11. The CDR3 has 14 amino acids. The CDR3 coding sequence is TGTGCCAGCAGCGGGGGACAGGGGAGGGGACGTAAGCATTTT. It translates to CASSGGQGRGRKHF.

This chain links TRBV7-3 with TRBJ1-1; D ambiguous. This CDR3 comprises 14 residues. V was cut by 5 bases and J by 0 bases, with 10 bases left in between. Per the germline V gene, CDR1 is SGHTA and CDR2 is FQGTGA. The CDR3 nucleotides read TGTGCCAGCAGCGCCCTTGGTATGAACACTGAAGCTTTCTTT. Its protein product is CASSALGMNTEAFF.

This clonotype came up a few times. This rearrangement joins TRBV20-1 to TRBJ2-5, with D possibly being TRBD1 or TRBD2 (6 bases each). Trimming removed 5 bases from V and 0 bases from J, with 25 bases in between. Germline loops: CDR1 DFQATT, CDR2 SNEGSKA (reference sequence). The CDR3 runs to 18 residues. The CDR3 here is CSAPRPGAYLRYQETQYF. For the CDR3, the DNA is TGCAGTGCTCCACGTCCGGGGGCCTACCTTAGGTACCAAGAGACCCAGTACTTC.

This clonotype was detected only a few times. This chain connects TRBV7-2 to TRBJ2-5; no definite D call. CDR3 length: 14 residues. Deletions cut 4 bases from V and 5 bases from J, with 14 bases between. Per germline, CDR1 SGHTA and CDR2 FQGNSA. The CDR3 is CASSYETTGETQYF. For the CDR3, the DNA is TGTGCCAGCAGCTACGAGACGACCGGGGAGACCCAGTACTTC.

A few counts support this clonotype. The chain employs TRBV29-1 and TRBJ2-1; D uncertain. Germline V gene lookup returns CDR1 SQVTM and CDR2 ANQGSEA. The ends were cut back, 5 bases at V and 1 base at J, with 15 bases in the middle. The CDR3 is 15 residues long. CDR3: CSVSRTVGSYNEQFF. In nucleotides, the CDR3 is TGCAGCGTTTCTCGCACAGTCGGTTCCTACAATGAGCAGTTCTTC.

This clonotype was counted only a few times. The J gene is TRBJ2-1, the V gene TRBV28; TRBD2 is a possible D gene (7 bases). CDR1 and CDR2 from the germline V gene are MDHEN and SYDVKM. This CDR3 has 12 amino acids. V was shortened by 7 bases and J by 12 bases, with 16 bases between the two germline ends. CDR3 protein: CASKAWGGPQFF. The CDR3 region has the DNA TGTGCCAGCAAGGCTTGGGGGGGCCCGCAGTTCTTC.